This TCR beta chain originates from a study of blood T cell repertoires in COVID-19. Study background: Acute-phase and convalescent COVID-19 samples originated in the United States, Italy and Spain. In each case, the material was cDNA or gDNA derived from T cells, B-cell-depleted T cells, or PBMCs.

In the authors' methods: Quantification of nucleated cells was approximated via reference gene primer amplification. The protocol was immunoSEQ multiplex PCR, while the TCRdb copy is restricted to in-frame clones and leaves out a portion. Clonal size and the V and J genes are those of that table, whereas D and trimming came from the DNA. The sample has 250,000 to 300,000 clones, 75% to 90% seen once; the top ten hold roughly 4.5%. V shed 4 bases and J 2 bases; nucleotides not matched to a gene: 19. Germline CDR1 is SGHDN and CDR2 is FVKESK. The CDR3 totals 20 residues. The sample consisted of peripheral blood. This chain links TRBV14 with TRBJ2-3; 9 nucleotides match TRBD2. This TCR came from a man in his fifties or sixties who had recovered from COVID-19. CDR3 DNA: TGTGCCAGCAGCCCCCATCGCCTTAGGGTACTAGCGGGCGACACAGATACGCAGTATTTT. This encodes CASSPHRLRVLAGDTDTQYF. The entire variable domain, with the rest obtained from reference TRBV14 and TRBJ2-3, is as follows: EAGVTQFPSHSVIEKGQTVTLRCDPISGHDNLYWYRRVMGKEIKFLLHFVKESKQDESGMPNNRFLAERTGGTYSTLKVQPAELEDSGVYFCASSPHRLRVLAGDTDTQYFGPGTRLTVL.